The 8 T cell receptor beta chains presented below share a single source sample, sequenced in a study of cytomegalovirus exposure and HLA in healthy donors. 13 Jbeta primers and 60 Vbeta primers were used for the PCR. The protocol was immunoSEQ multiplex PCR, while the TCRdb copy is restricted to in-frame clones and leaves out a portion. The repertoire holds 100,000 to 150,000 clones, with approximately 83% as singletons. The sample comprised PBMCs. The source is a woman between 40 and 50 years old in good health and CMV-seropositive.

The chain links TRBV19 to TRBJ2-7; 9 nucleotides agree with TRBD1. From germline, CDR1 is LNHDA and CDR2 SQIVND (reference sequence). This CDR3 comprises 14 residues. The junction had 10 bases not matched to a gene; V was cut back by 8 bases and J by 5 bases. In DNA, the CDR3 is TGTGCCAGTGCACCGGGACAGGGAATCCACGAGCAGTACTTC. Translating it yields CASAPGQGIHEQYF.

The chain links TRBV28 to TRBJ2-7, with TRBD2 as a possible D gene (6 bases). Trimming cost V 7 bases and J 0 bases, with 16 bases left between them. CDR3 length: 15 residues. CDR1 and CDR2 from the germline V gene are MDHEN and SYDVKM. The CDR3 DNA sequence: TGTGCCAGCACCACTAACGGGGGTTTCTCCTACGAGCAGTACTTC. Translation gives CASTTNGGFSYEQYF.

This clone was recorded once. The rearrangement links TRBV5-1 to TRBJ2-7; tentative D call: TRBD2 (6 bases). The length of the CDR3 is 14 residues. CDR1 and CDR2 from the germline V gene are SGHRS and YFSETQ. V was clipped by 4 bases and J by 2 bases, with 13 bases between them. The CDR3 nucleotides read TGCGCCAGCAGCCCCCTGGACTACACCTACGAGCAGTACTTC. Translation gives CASSPLDYTYEQYF.

The rearrangement joins TRBV5-1 to TRBJ2-2, with a weak D call TRBD1 (6 bases). The germline CDR1 and CDR2 sequences are SGHRS and YFSETQ. V was pared by 0 bases and J by 3 bases, with 6 bases between. The CDR3 totals 14 residues. The CDR3 is CASSLGQDTGELFF. CDR3 sequence (DNA): TGCGCCAGCAGCTTGGGACAGGACACCGGGGAGCTGTTTTTT.

This chain uses TRBV5-6 with TRBJ2-5, with D possibly TRBD2 on 5 matching bases. Germline V gene lookup returns CDR1 SGHDT and CDR2 YYEEEE. With 4 bases removed from V and 5 bases from J, the gap between germline ends came to 15 bases. The CDR3 loop spans 14 amino acids. The CDR3 region has the DNA TGTGCCAGCAGCCACCGGAGGCTGGGGGAGACCCAGTACTTC. It encodes CASSHRRLGETQYF.

V and J are TRBV7-2 and TRBJ1-1; possibly TRBD1 for D (5 bases). The V gene lost 1 base and the J gene lost 0 bases, with 9 bases spanning the gap. The CDR3 contains 15 residues. Germline CDR1 SGHTA, CDR2 FQGNSA. This CDR3 is CASSLDNRMNTEAFF. As DNA, the CDR3 is TGTGCCAGCAGCTTAGATAACAGGATGAACACTGAAGCTTTCTTT.

The V and J genes are TRBV10-1 and TRBJ2-1, with 8 bases matching TRBD1. This CDR3 region has 15 residues. Germline V gene data show CDR1 as WNHNN and CDR2 as SYGVQD (reference sequence). Trimming at V came to 0 bases and at J to 10 bases, leaving 8 bases not matched to a gene. CDR3 loop: CASSESKGQAQEQFF. The CDR3 DNA sequence: TGCGCCAGCAGTGAGTCGAAGGGACAGGCACAAGAGCAGTTCTTC.

This clone came up a few times. The V gene is TRBV14, the J gene TRBJ2-7; D is ambiguous. The V end lost 4 bases, the J end lost 3 bases, and 4 bases lay between the germline ends. CDR1 and CDR2 (germline): SGHDN, FVKESK. The CDR3 sequence is 11 residues long. The CDR3: CASSRSYEQYF. The CDR3 DNA reads as TGTGCCAGCAGCCGCAGCTACGAGCAGTACTTC.